This TCR beta chain derives from a study of identical twins. In every case, the donor was a healthy Caucasian. In this sample, this clonotype turned up many times. Its target is unknown. Template switching added a universal primer site; cDNA carried unique molecular identifiers. TCRdb re-called the 5' RACE reads through MiXCR, storing one row per CDR3 protein. Here the sample spans around 100,000 distinct CDR3 sequences, around 5.5% being singletons. Study results and limitations: Partly confounded zero-insertion analyses could result from invariant MAIT and iNKT cells.

Material for sequencing was memory T cells sorted from blood. This clonotype was obtained from a woman aged 50 to 60 in good health.

The DNA of the CDR3 is TGCAGTGCTAGAGGCAGCGGTAGCGGGAGTCGGCCAGATACGCAGTATTTT. This gives the protein CSARGSGSGSRPDTQYF. The rearrangement uses TRBV20-1 and TRBJ2-3, with 9 bases fitting TRBD2. The germline V gene encodes CDR1 DFQATT and CDR2 SNEGSKA (reference sequence). The length of the CDR3 is 17 residues. Trimming at V came to 1 base and at J to 4 bases, leaving 12 bases not matched to a gene.